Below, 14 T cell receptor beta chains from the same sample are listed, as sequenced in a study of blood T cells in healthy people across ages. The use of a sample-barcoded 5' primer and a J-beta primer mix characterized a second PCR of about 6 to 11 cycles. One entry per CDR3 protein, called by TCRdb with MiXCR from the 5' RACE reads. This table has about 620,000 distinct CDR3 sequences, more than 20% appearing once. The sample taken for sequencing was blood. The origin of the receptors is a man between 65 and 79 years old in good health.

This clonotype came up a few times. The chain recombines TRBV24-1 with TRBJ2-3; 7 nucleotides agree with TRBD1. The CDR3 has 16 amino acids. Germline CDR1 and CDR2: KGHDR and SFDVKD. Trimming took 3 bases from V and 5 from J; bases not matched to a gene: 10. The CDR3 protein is CATSDIGRQGEDTQYF. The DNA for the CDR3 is TGTGCCACCAGTGATATCGGCCGACAGGGCGAAGATACGCAGTATTTT.

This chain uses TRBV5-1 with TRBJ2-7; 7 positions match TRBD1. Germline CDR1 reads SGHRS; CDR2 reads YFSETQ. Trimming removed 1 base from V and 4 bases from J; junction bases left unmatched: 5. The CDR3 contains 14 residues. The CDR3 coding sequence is TGCGCCAGCAGCTTGAAGGGGGCCGATTACGAGCAGTACTTC. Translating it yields CASSLKGADYEQYF. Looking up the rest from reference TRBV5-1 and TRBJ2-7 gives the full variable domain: KAGVTQTPRYLIKTRGQQVTLSCSPISGHRSVSWYQQTPGQGLQFLFEYFSETQRNKGNFPGRFSGRQFSNSRSEMNVSTLELGDSALYLCASSLKGADYEQYFGPGTRLTVT.

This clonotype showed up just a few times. The CDR3 DNA follows: TGTGCCAGCTCCCCTACCGCTACGGGTATAGAGACCCAGTACTTC. It translates to CASSPTATGIETQYF. J is TRBJ2-5 and V is TRBV18; no firm D call. The V gene lost 6 bases and the J gene lost 4 bases, with 18 bases spanning the gap. From germline, CDR1 is KGHSH and CDR2 LQKENI. The CDR3 is 15 residues long. The whole variable domain, filled in from reference TRBV18 and TRBJ2-5, reads NAGVMQNPRHLVRRRGQEARLRCSPMKGHSHVYWYRQLPEEGLKFMVYLQKENIIDESGMPKERFSAEFPKEGPSILRIQQVVRGDSAAYFCASSPTATGIETQYFGPGTRLLVL.

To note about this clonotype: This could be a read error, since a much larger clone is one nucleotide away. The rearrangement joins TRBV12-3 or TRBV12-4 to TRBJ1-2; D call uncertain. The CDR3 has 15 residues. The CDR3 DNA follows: TGTGCCTGCAGAGGAACGGCAGAAGACATTAGGGACTACACCTTC. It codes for CACRGTAEDIRDYTF.

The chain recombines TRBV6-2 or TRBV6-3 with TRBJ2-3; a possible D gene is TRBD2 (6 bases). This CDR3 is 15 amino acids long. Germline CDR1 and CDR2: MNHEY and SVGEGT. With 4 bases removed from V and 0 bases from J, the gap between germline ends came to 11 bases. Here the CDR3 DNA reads TGTGCCAGCAGTTCGGCGGGAACTAGCACAGATACGCAGTATTTT. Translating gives CASSSAGTSTDTQYF.

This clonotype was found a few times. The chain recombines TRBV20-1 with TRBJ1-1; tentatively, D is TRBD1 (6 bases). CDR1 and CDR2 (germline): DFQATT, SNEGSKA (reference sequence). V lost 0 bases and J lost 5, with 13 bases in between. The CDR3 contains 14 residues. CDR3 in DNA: TGCAGTGCTAGAGATGGCCAGGGGAGAACTGAAGCTTTCTTT. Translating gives CSARDGQGRTEAFF.

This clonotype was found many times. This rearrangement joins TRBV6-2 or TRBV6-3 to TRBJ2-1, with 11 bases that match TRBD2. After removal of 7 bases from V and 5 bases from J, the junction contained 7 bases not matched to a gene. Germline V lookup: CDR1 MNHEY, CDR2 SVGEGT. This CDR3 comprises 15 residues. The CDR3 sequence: CASTTSGRGNNEQFF. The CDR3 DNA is TGTGCCAGCACCACTAGCGGGAGAGGGAACAATGAGCAGTTCTTC.

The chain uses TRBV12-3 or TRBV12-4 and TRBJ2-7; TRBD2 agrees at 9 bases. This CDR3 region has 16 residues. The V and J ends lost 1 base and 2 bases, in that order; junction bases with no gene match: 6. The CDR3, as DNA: TGTGCCAGCAGTTTAGGGGCCCTAGCGGGGCCCTACGAGCAGTACTTC. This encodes CASSLGALAGPYEQYF.

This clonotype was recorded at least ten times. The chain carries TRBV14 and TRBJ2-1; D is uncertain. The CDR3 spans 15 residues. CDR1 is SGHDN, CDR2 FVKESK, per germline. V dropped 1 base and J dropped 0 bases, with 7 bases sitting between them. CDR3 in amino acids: CASSQGTVSYNEQFF. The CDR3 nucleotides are TGTGCCAGCAGCCAAGGTACTGTCTCCTACAATGAGCAGTTCTTC.

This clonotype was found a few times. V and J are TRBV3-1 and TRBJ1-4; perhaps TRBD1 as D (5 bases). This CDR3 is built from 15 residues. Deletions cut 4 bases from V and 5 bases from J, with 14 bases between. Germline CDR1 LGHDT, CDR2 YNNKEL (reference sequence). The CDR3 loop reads CASSPLGTTNEKLFF. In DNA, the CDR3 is TGTGCCAGCAGCCCCTTAGGGACCACAAATGAAAAACTGTTTTTT.

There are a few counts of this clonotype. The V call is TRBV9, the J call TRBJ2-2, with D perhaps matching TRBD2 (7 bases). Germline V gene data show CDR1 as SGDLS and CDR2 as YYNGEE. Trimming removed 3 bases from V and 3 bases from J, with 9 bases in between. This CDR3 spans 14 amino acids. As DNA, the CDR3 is TGTGCCAGCAGCGAGGGGGGGGACACCGGGGAGCTGTTTTTT. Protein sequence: CASSEGGDTGELFF.

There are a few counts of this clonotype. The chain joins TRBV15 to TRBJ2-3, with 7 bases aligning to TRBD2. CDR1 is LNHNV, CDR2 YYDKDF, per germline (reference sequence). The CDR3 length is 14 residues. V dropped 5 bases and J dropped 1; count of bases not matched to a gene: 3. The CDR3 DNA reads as TGTGCCACCAGCGTTCGGGGGGGCACAGATACGCAGTATTTT. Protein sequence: CATSVRGGTDTQYF.

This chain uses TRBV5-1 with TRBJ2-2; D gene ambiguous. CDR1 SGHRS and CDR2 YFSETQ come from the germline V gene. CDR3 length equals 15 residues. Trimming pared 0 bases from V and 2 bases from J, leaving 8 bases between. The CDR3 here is CASSLDQENTGELFF. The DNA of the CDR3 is TGCGCCAGCAGCTTGGACCAGGAAAACACCGGGGAGCTGTTTTTT.

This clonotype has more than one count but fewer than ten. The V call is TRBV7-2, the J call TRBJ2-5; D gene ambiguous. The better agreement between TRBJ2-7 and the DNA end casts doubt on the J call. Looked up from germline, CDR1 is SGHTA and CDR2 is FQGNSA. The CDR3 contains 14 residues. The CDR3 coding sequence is TGTGCCAGCAGCTTAGTCCTAGGATCCTACGAGCAGTACTTC. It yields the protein CASSLVLGSYEQYF.